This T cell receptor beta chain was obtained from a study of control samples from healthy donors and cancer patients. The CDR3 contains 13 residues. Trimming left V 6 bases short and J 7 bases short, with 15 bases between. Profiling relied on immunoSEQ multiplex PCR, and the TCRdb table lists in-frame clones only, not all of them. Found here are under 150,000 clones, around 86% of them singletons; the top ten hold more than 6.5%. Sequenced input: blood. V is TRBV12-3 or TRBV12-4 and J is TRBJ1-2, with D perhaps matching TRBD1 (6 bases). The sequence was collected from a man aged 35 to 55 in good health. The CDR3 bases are TGTGCCAGCAGCCCCACGGGGGGCGGTGGCTACACCTTC. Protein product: CASSPTGGGGYTF.